This T cell receptor beta chain was identified in a study of blood T cell repertoires in COVID-19. Study-wide background: Acute and convalescent COVID-19 specimens originated in the United States, Italy and Spain.

Original processing methods: Reference gene primer amplification in the assay estimated nucleated cell counts. Libraries were prepared by immunoSEQ multiplex PCR; TCRdb keeps only in-frame clonotypes and omits some of them. V and J calls plus clone size are reproduced from that table; the DNA served to infer D and trimming. The sample lists about 120,000 clones, over 75% seen once, with roughly a tenth in the top ten. Germline values: CDR1 SGHDN, CDR2 FVKESK. The CDR3 totals 14 residues. Trimming cost V 4 bases and J 5 bases, with 13 bases left between them. This sequence originates from a man at least 80 years old with acute or convalescent COVID-19. Input material: peripheral blood. This rearrangement joins TRBV14 to TRBJ2-3; possibly TRBD1 for D (6 bases). The CDR3, as DNA: TGTGCCAGCAGCCCCGGACAGAAGAGAGATACGCAGTATTTT. Translation: CASSPGQKRDTQYF.